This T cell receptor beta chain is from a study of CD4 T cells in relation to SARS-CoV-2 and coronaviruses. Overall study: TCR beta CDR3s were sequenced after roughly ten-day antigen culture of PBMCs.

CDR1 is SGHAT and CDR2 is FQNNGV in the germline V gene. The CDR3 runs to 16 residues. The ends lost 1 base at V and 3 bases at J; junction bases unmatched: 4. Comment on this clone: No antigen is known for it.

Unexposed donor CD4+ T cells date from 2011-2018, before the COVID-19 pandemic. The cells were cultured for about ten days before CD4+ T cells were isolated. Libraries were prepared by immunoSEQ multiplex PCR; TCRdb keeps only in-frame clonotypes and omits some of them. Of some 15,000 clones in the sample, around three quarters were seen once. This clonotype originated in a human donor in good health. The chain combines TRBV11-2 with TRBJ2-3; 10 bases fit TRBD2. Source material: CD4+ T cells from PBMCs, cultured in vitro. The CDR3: CASSLGSGRLTDTQYF. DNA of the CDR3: TGTGCCAGCAGCTTAGGTAGCGGGAGGCTGACAGATACGCAGTATTTT.